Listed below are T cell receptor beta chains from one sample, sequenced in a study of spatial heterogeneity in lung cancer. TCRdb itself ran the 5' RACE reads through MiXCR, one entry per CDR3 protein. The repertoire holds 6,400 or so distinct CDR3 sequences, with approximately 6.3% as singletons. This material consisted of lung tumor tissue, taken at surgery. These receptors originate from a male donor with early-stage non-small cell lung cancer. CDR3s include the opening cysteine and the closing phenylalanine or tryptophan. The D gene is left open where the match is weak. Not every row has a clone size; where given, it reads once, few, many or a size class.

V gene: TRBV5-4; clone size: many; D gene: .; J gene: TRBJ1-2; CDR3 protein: CASSLDQGLGGYTF; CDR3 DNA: TGTGCCAGCAGCTTGGATCAGGGGCTGGGTGGCTACACCTTC
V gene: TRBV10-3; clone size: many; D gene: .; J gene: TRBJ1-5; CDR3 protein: CAISERVTQPQHF; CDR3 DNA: TGTGCCATCAGTGAGAGGGTGACTCAGCCCCAGCATTTT
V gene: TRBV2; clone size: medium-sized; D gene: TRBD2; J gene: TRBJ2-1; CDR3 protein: CASSGDLAVYNEQFF; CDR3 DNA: TGTGCCAGCAGTGGTGACCTAGCGGTCTACAATGAGCAGTTCTTC
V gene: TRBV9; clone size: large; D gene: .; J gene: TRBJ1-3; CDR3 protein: CASSVATGISGNTIYF; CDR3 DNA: TGTGCCAGCAGCGTAGCTACGGGGATCTCTGGAAACACCATATATTTT
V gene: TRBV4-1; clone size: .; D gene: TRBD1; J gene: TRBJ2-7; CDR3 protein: CASSLFEGQGGLEQYF; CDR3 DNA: TGCGCCAGCAGCCTTTTCGAAGGACAGGGCGGTCTCGAGCAGTACTTC
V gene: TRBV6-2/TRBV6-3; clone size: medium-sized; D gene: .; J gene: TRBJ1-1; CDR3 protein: CASSPSGAQNTEAFF; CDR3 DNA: TGTGCCAGCAGTCCCTCTGGAGCGCAGAACACTGAAGCTTTCTTT
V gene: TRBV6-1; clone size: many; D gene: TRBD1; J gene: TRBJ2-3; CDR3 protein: CASRTGVGDTQYF; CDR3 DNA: TGTGCCAGCAGAACAGGGGTCGGAGATACGCAGTATTTT
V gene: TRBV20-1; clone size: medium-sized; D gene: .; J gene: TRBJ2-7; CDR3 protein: CSAVRTESYEQYF; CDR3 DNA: TGCAGTGCCGTGCGGACAGAGAGTTACGAGCAGTACTTC
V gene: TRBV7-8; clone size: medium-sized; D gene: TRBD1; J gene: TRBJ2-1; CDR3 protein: CASSTDRAYNEQFF; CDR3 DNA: TGTGCCAGCAGCACGGACAGGGCCTACAATGAGCAGTTCTTC
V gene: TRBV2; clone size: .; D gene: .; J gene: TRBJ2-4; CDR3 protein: CASSAKGREAKNIQYF; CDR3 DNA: TGTGCCAGCAGTGCTAAGGGGCGAGAAGCCAAAAACATTCAGTACTTC
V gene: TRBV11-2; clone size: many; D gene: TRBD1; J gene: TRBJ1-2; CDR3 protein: CASGLRGLLGYTF; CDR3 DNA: TGTGCCAGCGGACTAAGGGGGCTTTTAGGCTACACCTTC
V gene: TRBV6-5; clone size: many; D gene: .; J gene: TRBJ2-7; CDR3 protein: CASSYDRNTYEQYF; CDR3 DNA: TGTGCCAGCAGTTACGACAGAAACACCTACGAGCAGTACTTC
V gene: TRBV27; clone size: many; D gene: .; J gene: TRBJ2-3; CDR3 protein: CASTPDLRTDTQYF; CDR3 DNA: TGTGCCAGCACGCCCGACCTTAGAACAGATACGCAGTATTTT
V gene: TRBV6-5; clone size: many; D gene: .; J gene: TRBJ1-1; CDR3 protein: CASSPGEQLNTEAFF; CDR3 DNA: TGTGCCAGCAGCCCGGGCGAACAGCTGAACACTGAAGCTTTCTTT
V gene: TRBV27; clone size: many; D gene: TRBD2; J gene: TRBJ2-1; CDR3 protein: CASSLGLAGSYNEQFF; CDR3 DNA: TGTGCCAGCAGTTTAGGACTAGCGGGATCCTACAATGAGCAGTTCTTC
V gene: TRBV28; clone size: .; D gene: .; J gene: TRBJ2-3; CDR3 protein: CASSSPGREDTQYF; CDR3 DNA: TGTGCCAGCAGTTCGCCCGGGCGAGAGGATACGCAGTATTTT
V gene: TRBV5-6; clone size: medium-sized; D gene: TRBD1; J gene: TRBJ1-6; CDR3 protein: CASSQDRVLGNSPLHF; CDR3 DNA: TGTGCCAGCAGCCAAGACAGGGTCCTAGGCAATTCACCCCTCCACTTT
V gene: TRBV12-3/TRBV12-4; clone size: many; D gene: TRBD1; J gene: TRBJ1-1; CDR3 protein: CASSWSTGSTEAFF; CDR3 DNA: TGTGCCAGCAGTTGGTCGACAGGGAGCACTGAAGCTTTCTTT
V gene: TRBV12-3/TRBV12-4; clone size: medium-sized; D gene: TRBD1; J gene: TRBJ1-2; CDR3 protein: CASSSPDRGHYYGYTF; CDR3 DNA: TGTGCCAGCAGTTCCCCCGACAGGGGGCATTACTATGGCTACACCTTC
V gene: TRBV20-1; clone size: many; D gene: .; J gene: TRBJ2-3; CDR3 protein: CSAHRGDTQYF; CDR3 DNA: TGCAGTGCCCATAGGGGAGATACGCAGTATTTT
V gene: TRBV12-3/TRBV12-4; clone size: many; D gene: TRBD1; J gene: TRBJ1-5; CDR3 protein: CASSLTGVSNQPQHF; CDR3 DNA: TGTGCCAGCAGTTTGACAGGGGTTAGCAATCAGCCCCAGCATTTT
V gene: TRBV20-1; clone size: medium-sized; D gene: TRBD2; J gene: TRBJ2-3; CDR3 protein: CSARDLLASGGTDTQYF; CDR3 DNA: TGCAGTGCTAGAGATCTCCTAGCCAGCGGGGGCACAGATACGCAGTATTTT
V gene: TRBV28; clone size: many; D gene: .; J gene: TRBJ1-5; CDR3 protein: CASSFRSWASQPQHF; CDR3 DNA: TGTGCCAGCAGTTTTCGTAGCTGGGCAAGTCAGCCCCAGCATTTT
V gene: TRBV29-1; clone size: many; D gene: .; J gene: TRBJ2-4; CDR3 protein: CSVEISGVKNIQYF; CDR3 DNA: TGCAGCGTTGAAATTTCAGGGGTCAAAAACATTCAGTACTTC
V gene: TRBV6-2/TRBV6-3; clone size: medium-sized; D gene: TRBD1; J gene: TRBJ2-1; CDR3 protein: CASTRQGSSYNEQFF; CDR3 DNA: TGTGCCAGCACTCGACAGGGGAGCTCCTACAATGAGCAGTTCTTC
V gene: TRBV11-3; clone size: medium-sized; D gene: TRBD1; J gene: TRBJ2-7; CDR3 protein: CASSFGTGGAYEQYF; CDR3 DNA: TGTGCCAGCAGCTTCGGGACAGGGGGTGCCTACGAGCAGTACTTC
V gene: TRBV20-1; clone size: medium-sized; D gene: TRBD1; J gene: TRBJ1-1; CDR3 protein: CSAREVPGTVMNTEAFF; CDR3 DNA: TGCAGTGCTAGAGAGGTCCCCGGGACAGTCATGAACACTGAAGCTTTCTTT
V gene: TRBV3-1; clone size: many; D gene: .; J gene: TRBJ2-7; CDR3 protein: CASSQDSFAYEQYF; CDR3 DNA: TGTGCCAGCAGCCAAGATTCATTCGCGTACGAGCAGTACTTC
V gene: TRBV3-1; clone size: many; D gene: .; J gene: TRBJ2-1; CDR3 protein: CASSQNPGSPLHNEQFF; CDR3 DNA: TGTGCCAGCAGCCAAAACCCCGGGAGCCCCCTACACAATGAGCAGTTCTTC
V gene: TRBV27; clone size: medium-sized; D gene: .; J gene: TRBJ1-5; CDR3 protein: CASSLEGNSNQPQHF; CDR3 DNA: TGTGCCAGCAGTTTAGAAGGGAATAGCAATCAGCCCCAGCATTTT
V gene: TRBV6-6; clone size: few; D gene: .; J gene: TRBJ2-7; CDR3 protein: CASRETGSVYEQYF; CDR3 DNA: TGTGCCAGCAGGGAAACAGGGTCTGTTTACGAGCAGTACTTC
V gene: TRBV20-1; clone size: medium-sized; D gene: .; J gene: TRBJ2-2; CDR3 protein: CSASPQRSNTGELFF; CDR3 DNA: TGCAGTGCTAGTCCCCAGCGTTCGAACACCGGGGAGCTGTTTTTT
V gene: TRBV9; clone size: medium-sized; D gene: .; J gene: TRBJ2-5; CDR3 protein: CASSVGAGSQETQYF; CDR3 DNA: TGTGCCAGCAGCGTAGGGGCAGGATCCCAAGAGACCCAGTACTTC
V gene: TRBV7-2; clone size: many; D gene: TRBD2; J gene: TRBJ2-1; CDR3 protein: CASSLQTSGHSYNEQFF; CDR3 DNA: TGTGCCAGCAGCTTACAGACTAGCGGGCACTCCTACAATGAGCAGTTCTTC
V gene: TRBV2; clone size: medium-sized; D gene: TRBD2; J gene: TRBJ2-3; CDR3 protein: CASSQERGADTQYF; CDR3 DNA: TGTGCCAGCAGTCAGGAGCGGGGGGCAGATACGCAGTATTTT
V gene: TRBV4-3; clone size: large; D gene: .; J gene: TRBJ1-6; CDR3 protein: CASSQVGDMGSPLHF; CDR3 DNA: TGCGCCAGCAGCCAAGTAGGTGACATGGGGTCACCCCTCCACTTT
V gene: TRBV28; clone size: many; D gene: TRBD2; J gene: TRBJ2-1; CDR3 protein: CASSSFGTSKGPNYNEQFF; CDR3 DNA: TGTGCCAGCAGTTCCTTTGGGACTAGCAAGGGACCAAACTACAATGAGCAGTTCTTC
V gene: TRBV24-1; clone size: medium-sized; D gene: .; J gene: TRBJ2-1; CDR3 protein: CATSDAGRAYNEQFF; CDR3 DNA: TGTGCCACCAGTGACGCGGGACGGGCCTACAATGAGCAGTTCTTC
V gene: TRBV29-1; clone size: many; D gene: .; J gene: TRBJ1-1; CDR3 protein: CSVPDNTEAFF; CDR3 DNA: TGCAGCGTTCCCGACAATACTGAAGCTTTCTTT
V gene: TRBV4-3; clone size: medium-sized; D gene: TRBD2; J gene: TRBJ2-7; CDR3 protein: CASSQDISGAPYEQYF; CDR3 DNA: TGCGCCAGCAGCCAAGACATTAGCGGGGCACCTTACGAGCAGTACTTC
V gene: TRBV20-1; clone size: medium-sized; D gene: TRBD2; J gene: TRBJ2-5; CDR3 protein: CGTSGQETQYF; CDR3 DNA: TGCGGGACTAGCGGCCAAGAGACCCAGTACTTC
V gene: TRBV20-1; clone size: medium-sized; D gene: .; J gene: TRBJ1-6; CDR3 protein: CSASSGGRDSPLHF; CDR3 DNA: TGCAGTGCTAGCTCCGGGGGCCGCGATTCACCCCTCCACTTT
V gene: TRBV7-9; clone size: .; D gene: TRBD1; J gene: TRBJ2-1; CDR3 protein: CASSPGTGSSYNERFF; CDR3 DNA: TGCGCCAGCAGCCCAGGGACAGGGAGCTCCTACAATGAGCGGTTCTTC